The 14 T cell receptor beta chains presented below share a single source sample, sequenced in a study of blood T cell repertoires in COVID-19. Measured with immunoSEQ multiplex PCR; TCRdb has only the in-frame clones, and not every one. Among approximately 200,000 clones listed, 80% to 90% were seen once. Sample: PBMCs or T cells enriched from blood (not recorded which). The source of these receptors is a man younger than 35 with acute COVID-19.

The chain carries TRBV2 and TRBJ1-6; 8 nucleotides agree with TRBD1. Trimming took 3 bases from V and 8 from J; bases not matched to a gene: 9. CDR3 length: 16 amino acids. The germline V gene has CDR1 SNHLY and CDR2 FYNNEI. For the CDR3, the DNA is TGTGCCAGCAGTGAGGGCCGGGACAGGCCGGATTCACCCCTCCACTTT. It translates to CASSEGRDRPDSPLHF. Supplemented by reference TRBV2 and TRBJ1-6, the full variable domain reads EPEVTQTPSHQVTQMGQEVILRCVPISNHLYFYWYRQILGQKVEFLVSFYNNEISEKSEIFDDQFSVERPDGSNFTLKIRSTKLEDSAMYFCASSEGRDRPDSPLHFGNGTRLTVT.

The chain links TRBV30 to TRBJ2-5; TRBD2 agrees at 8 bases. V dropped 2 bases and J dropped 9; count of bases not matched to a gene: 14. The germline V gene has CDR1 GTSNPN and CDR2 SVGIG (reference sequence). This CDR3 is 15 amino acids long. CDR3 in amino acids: CAWSISGGGRLSQYF. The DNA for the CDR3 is TGTGCCTGGAGTATCTCCGGCGGGGGGCGTTTGTCCCAGTACTTC.

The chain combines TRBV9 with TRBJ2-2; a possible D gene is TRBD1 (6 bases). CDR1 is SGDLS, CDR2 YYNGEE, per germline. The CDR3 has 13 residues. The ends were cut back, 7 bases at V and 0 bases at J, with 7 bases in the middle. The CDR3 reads CASQGSNTGELFF. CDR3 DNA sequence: TGTGCCAGCCAGGGGTCGAACACCGGGGAGCTGTTTTTT.

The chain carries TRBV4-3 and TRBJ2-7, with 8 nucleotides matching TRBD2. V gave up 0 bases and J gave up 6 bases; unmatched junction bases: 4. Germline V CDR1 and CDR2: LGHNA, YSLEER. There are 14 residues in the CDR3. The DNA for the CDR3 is TGCGCCAGCAGCCAAGATCCAAGCGGGGGCGAGCAGTACTTC. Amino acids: CASSQDPSGGEQYF.

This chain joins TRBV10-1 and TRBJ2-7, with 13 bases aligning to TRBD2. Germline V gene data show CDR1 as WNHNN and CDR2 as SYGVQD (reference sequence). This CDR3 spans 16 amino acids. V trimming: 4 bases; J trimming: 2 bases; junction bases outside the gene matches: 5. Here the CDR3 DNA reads TGCGCCAGCAGTGGGGGGACTAGCGGGATGACCTACGAGCAGTACTTC. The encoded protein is CASSGGTSGMTYEQYF.

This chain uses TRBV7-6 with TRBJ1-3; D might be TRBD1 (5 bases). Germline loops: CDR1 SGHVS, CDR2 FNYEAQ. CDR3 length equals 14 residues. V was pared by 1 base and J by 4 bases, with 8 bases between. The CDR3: CASSLEGLGNTIYF. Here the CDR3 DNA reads TGTGCCAGCAGCTTAGAGGGGCTGGGAAACACCATATATTTT.

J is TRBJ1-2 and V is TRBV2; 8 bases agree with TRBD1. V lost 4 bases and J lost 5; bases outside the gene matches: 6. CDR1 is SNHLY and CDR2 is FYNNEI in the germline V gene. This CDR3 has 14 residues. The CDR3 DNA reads TGTGCCAGCAGTGGTCGGCAGGGGGCGTATGGCTACACCTTC. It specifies CASSGRQGAYGYTF.

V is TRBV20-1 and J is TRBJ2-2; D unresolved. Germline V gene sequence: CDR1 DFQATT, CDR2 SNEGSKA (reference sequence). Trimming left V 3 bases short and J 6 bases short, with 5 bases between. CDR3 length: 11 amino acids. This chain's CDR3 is CSASPSGELFF. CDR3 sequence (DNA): TGCAGTGCTAGTCCCTCCGGGGAGCTGTTTTTT.

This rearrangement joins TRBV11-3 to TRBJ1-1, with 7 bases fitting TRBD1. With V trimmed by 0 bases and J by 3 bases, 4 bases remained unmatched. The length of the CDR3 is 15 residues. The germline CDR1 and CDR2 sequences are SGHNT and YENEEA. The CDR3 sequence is CASSLDWQGDTEAFF. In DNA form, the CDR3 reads TGTGCCAGCAGCTTAGATTGGCAGGGGGACACTGAAGCTTTCTTT.

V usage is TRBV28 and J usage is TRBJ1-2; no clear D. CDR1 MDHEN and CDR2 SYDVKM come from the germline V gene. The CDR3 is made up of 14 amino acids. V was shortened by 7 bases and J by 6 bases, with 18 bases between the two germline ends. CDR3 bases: TGTGCCAGCACCTCAGCGGCGGGGATCAATGGCTACACCTTC. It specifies CASTSAAGINGYTF.

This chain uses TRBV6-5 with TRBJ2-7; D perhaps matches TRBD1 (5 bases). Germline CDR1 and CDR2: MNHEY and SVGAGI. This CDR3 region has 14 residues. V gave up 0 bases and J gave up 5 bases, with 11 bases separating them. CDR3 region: CASSYSQGLDEQYF. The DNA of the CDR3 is TGTGCCAGCAGTTACTCTCAGGGTCTGGACGAGCAGTACTTC.

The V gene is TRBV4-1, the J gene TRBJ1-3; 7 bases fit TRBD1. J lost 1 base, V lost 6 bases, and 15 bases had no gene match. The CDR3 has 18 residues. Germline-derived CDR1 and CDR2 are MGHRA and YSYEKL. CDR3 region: CASRAGPGGKESGNTIYF. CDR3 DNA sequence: TGCGCCAGCAGGGCGGGCCCAGGGGGGAAAGAGTCTGGAAACACCATATATTTT.

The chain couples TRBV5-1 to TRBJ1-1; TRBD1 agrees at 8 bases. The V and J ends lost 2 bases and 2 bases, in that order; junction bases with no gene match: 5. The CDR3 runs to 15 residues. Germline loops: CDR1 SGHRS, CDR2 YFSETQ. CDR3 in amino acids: CASSFAGQGNTEAFF. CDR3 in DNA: TGCGCCAGCAGCTTCGCCGGACAGGGAAACACTGAAGCTTTCTTT.

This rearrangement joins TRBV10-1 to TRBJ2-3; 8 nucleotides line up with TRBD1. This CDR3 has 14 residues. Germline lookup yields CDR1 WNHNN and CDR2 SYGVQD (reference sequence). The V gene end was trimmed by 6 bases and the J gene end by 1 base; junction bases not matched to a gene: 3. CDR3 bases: TGCGCCAGCAGGGAGGGACAGGGCACAGATACGCAGTATTTT. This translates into CASREGQGTDTQYF.